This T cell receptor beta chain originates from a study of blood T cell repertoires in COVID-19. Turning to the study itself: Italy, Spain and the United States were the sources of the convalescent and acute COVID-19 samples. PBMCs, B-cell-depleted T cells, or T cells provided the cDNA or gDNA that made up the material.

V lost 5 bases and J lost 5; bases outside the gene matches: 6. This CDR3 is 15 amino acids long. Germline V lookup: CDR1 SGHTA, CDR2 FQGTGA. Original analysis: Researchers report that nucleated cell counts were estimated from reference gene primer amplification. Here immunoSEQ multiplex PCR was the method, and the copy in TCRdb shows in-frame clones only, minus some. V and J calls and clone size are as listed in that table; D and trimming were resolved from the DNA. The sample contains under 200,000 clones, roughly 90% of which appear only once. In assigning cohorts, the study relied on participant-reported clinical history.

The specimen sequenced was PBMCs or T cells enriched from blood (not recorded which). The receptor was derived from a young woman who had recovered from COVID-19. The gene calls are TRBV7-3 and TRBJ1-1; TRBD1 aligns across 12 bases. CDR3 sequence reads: CASSKSGQGATEAFF. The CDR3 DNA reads TGTGCCAGCAGCAAGTCGGGACAGGGGGCAACTGAAGCTTTCTTT.